This T cell receptor beta chain was recovered during a study of shared clonotypes between healthy human individuals (dated by TCRdb to about 2020). Turning to the overall study: The cohort comprised two women and a few men aged 18 to 49 years. Per donor, three plates each were used for CD4 naive and CD4 memory, two for CD8 naive, and one for CD8 memory. To estimate repertoire size and how much clonotypes are shared between individuals, the study performed deep sequencing of blood TCR repertoires from roughly five healthy adults. To increase sequencing depth and limit assay-specific biases, TCR repertoire library preparation and sequencing were carried out by different laboratories using diverse techniques. Per donor, leukapheresis produced somewhere between about 0.9 and 10 billion PBMCs.

Using the deep immunoSEQ assay, multiplex PCR amplified TCR CDR3 regions from genomic DNA. Genomic DNA extracted from each cell subset was distributed evenly over all wells of several immunoSEQ 96-well plates, and each plate served as one replicate. For sorted subsets, each replicate PCR was loaded with 200 to 250 ng genomic DNA, equivalent to 30,000 to 35,000 T cell genomes. Purified libraries were measured with a Qubit 3.0 fluorometer, size-checked on a Bioanalyzer 2100, and measured again with the KAPA Library Quantification kit. A separate single-read 150-cycle Illumina NextSeq 550 flow cell was used to sequence each immunoSEQ 96-well plate. In the authors' own workflow: The immunoSEQ output contained only junctional sequences without quality scores, so filtering could not match that applied to full-length reads. Sequences were annotated with PyIR, a Python wrapper for IgBLAST v1.9, and V/J genes and CDR3 were assigned using IMGT germline references. Reads were filtered out if the reads had weak V/J assignments (E-value above 1e-6), no CDR3, stop codons, out-of-frame junctions, or ambiguous translated residues. V3J clonotypes were defined by identical inferred V gene, J gene, and CDR3 amino acid sequence. To compute the percentage overlap between repertoires, the number of shared unique clonotypes was divided by the size of the smaller repertoire. Repertoire richness was assessed with RTK rarefaction, the Chao1 estimator, and Recon v2.1 estimates of unobserved clonotypes. Generation probabilities were computed with OLGA for all TCRbeta clonotypes obtained by the gDNA method from four donors. TCRdb's version of the immuneACCESS table is confined to in-frame rearrangements and falls short of the full clone set. An unresolved V gene accounts for under half of the shortfall where checked; the remainder is of unknown origin. Clone size and the V and J calls come from that table; the DNA yielded D and trimming. The sample yields about 700,000 clones; just over 90% were counted once. The ten largest make up roughly 22% of the sample.

CD8 naive samples consisted of CD45RO-negative cells that were positively selected for CCR7, yielding a CD45RA+CCR7+ population without TemRA cells. The donors were healthy, HIV-negative adults with no recently reported acute infections or vaccinations. Only Caucasian adults living in Nashville, Tennessee, USA were represented among the donors. Blood was obtained by leukapheresis, after which PBMCs were separated by Ficoll-Histopaque density gradient centrifugation and cryopreserved in liquid nitrogen vapor phase. Analytical flow cytometry was used to check the purity and quantity of every magnetically sorted T cell population. Each sorted fraction had its genomic DNA isolated and then quantified by UV absorbance on a Nanodrop 2000c. About this clone itself: Its specific antigen is unknown. No base qualities exist here, and no much larger clone lies one base off it.

Summary of the overall study and its limitations: Naive subsets generally had larger estimated clonotype richness than memory subsets. Clonotypes shared by all four sorted-subset donors showed higher generation probabilities than non-shared clonotypes. Pairwise subsampling led to the expectation that sequencing depth would affect the degree of clonotype sharing among donors. Sharing across four donors was observed for around 5% of naive CD4, over 3% of naive CD8, 2% to 2.5% of memory CD4, and about 0.4% of memory CD8 clonotypes. Sampling was restricted to blood, and TCR repertoires in tissue are likely to differ from TCR repertoires in blood. Because the study included a small number of donors, the genetic and exposure-history diversity represented was limited. Rarefaction of sorted-subset datasets indicated incomplete sequencing despite the large sequencing depth.

V is cut by 3 bases and J by 6 bases, and the space between the germline ends is 15 bases. CDR3 length: 15 amino acids, cysteine to phenylalanine. The DNA shown is the 45-base CDR3, in frame from base 1. CDR1 is given as LNHNV and CDR2 as YYDKDF, both from the germline V gene (reference sequence). Rearrangement joined TRBV15 to TRBJ2-1; too little of a D gene remains to name it. Material: naive CD8+ T cells sorted from blood. Sample cell subset or site, as interpreted from the label and publication: CD45RA+CCR7+. The receptor's source is a man aged 30-40 years in good health. The bases read TGTGCCACCAGCAGTGATCAGAAACTCCCCAATGAGCAGTTCTTC. Its translation reads: CATSSDQKLPNEQFF.